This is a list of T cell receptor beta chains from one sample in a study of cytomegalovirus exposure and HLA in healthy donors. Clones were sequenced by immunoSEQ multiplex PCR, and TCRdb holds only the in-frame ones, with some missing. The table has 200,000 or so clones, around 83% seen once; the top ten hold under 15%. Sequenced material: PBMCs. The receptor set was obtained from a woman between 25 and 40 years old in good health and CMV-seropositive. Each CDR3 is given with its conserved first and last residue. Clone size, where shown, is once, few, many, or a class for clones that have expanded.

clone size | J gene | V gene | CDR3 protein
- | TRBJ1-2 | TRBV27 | CASSSRGRGTYGYTF
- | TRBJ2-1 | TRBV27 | CASSTPGGDSYNEQFF
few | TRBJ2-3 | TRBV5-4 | CASRRDSRSTDTQYF
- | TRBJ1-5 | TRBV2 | CASSGQGYQPQHF
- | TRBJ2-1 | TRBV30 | CALQRESHNEQFF
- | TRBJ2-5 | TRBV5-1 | CASSVGVGPEETQYF
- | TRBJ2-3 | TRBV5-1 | CASSSLGADTQYF
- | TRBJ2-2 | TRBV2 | CASSETVNTGELFF
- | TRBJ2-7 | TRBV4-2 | CASSQDRNEQYF
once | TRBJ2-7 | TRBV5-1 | CASSRGQGAYEQYF
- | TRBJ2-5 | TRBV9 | CASSVGGGRETQYF
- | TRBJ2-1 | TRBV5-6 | CASSLASADEQFF
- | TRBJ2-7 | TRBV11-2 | CASSLIRAEGQYF
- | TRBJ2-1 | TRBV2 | CASSEQAGGTGEQFF
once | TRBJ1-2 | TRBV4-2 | CASSQEAFNYGYTF
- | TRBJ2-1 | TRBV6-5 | CASSYSARPSYNEQFF
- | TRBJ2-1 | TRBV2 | CASPLGVSSYNEQFF
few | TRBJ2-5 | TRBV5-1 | CASSHRGRGETQYF
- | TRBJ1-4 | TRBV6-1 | CASSATGATNEKLFF
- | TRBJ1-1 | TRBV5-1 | CASSLATVTNTEAFF
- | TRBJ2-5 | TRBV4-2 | CASSQEPGSSETQYF
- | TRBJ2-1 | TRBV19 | CASSIIPGSSYNEQFF
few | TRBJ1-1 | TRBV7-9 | CASSGEVNTEAFF
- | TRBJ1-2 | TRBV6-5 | CASSYRGDRVNYGYTF
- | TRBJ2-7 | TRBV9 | CASSDGTSLIPYEQYF
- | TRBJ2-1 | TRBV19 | CASSRAGVSYNEQFF
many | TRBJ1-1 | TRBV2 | CASKERTGANAEAFF
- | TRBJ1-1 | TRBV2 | CASSPTGLNTEAFF
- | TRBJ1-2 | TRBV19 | CASSSQGQGYGYTF
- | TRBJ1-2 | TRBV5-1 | CASSLDSSNYGYTF
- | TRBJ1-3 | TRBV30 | CAWSGGPRNTIYF
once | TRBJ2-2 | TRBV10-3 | CAITDSGAGTGELFF
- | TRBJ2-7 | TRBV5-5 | CASSYSGGTDEQYF
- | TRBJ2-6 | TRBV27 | CASSLLSSRTTSGANVLTF
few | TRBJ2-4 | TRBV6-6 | CATTAPRSIQYF
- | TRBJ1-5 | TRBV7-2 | CASSPGGHQPQHF
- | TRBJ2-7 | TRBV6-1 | CASSDFGGGYEQYF
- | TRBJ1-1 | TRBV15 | CATSSPFERRADTEAFF
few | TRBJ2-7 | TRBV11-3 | CASSLGDIGDEQYF
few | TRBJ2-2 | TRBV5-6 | CASSLGLRGSGELFF
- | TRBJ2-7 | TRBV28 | CASSLWDRRRYEQYF
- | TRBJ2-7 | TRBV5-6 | CASSRGQGSSYEQYF
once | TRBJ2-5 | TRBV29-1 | CSVEPTGEETQYF
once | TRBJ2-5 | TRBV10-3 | CAISAGQETQYF
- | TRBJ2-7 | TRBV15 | CATSRDRAAYYEQYF
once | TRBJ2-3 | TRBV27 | CASSFLGLATDTQYF